This entry lists 2 T cell receptor beta chains sequenced from one sample in a study of blood T cell repertoires in COVID-19 (dated by TCRdb to about 2020). To prepare the library, the immunoSEQ multiplex PCR assay was applied. This immuneACCESS table, as held by TCRdb, lists in-frame sequences with V and J called but not all clones. Of the missing ones, under half trace to an unresolved V gene in checked studies; the others have no known cause. The table for this sample lists 100,000 or so clones; just under 85% of them were counted only once. In total, the top ten clones hold over 9.5% of the sample. The specimen was peripheral blood. The source is a woman aged 70 to 79 with active or convalescent COVID-19.

The V gene is TRBV6-5, the J gene TRBJ1-3; D is perhaps TRBD1 (5 bases). Germline V gives CDR1 MNHEY, CDR2 SVGAGI. V was cut by 6 bases and J by 0 bases, with 12 bases left in between. This CDR3 is built from 15 residues. The DNA of the CDR3 is TGTGCCAGCAGAAATCAGGGTATCTCTGGAAACACCATATATTTT. This sequence encodes CASRNQGISGNTIYF.

The chain recombines TRBV7-2 with TRBJ1-6, with 7 bases that match TRBD1. The CDR3 is 15 residues long. The germline CDR1 and CDR2 sequences are SGHTA and FQGNSA. V gave up 5 bases and J gave up 6 bases; unmatched junction bases: 7. The CDR3 region has the DNA TGTGCCAGCAGCGTCGGACAGGCCGGTAATTCACCCCTCCACTTT. It codes for CASSVGQAGNSPLHF.